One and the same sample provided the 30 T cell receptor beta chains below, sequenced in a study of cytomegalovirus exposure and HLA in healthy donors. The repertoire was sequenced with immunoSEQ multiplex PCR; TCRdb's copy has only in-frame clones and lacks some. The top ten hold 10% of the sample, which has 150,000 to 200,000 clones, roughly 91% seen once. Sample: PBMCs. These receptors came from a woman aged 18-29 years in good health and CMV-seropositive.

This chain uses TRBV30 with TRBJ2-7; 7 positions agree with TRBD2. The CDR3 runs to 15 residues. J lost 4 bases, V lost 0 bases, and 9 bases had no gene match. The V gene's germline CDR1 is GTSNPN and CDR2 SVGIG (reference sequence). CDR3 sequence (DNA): TGTGCCTGGAGTGTTGGGGGGGGACGGATTTACGAGCAGTACTTC. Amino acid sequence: CAWSVGGGRIYEQYF. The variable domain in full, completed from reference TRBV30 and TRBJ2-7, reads SQTIHQWPATLVQPVGSPLSLECTVEGTSNPNLYWYRQAAGRGLQLLFYSVGIGQISSEVPQNLSASRPQDRQFILSSKKLLLSDSGFYLCAWSVGGGRIYEQYFGPGTRLTVT.

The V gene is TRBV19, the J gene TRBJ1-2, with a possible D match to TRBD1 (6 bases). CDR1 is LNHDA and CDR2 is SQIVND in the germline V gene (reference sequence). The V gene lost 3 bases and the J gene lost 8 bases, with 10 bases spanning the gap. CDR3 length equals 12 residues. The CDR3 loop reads CASSMSGVGYTF. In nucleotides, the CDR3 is TGTGCCAGTAGTATGTCAGGGGTCGGCTACACCTTC. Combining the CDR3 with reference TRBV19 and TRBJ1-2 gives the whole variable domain DGGITQSPKYLFRKEGQNVTLSCEQNLNHDAMYWYRQDPGQGLRLIYYSQIVNDFQKGDIAEGYSVSREKKESFPLTVTSAQKNPTAFYLCASSMSGVGYTFGSGTRLTVV.

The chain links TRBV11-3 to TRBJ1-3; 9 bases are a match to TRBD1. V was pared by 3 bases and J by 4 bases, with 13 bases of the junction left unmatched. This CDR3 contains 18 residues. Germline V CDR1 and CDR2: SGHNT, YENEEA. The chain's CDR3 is CASSFWDYRGPLGNTIYF. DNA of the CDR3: TGTGCCAGCAGCTTTTGGGACTACAGGGGGCCGCTCGGAAACACCATATATTTT.

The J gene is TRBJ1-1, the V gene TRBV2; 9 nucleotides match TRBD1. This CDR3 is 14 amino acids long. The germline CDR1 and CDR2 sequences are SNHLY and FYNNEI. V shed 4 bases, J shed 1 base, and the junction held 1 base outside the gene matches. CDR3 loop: CASSADRGNTEAFF. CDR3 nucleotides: TGTGCCAGCAGTGCGGACAGGGGGAACACTGAAGCTTTCTTT. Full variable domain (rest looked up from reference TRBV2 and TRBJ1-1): EPEVTQTPSHQVTQMGQEVILRCVPISNHLYFYWYRQILGQKVEFLVSFYNNEISEKSEIFDDQFSVERPDGSNFTLKIRSTKLEDSAMYFCASSADRGNTEAFFGQGTRLTVV.

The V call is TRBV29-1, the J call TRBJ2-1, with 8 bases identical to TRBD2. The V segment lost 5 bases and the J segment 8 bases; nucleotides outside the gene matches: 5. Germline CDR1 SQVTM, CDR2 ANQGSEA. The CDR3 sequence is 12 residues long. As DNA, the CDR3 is TGCAGCGTTAGCGGGAGAGGGGATGAGCAGTTCTTC. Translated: CSVSGRGDEQFF.

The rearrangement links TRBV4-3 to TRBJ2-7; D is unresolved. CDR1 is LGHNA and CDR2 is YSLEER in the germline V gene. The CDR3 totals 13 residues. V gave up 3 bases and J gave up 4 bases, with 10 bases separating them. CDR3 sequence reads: CASSQYLGYEQYF. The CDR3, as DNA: TGCGCCAGCAGCCAGTATCTCGGTTACGAGCAGTACTTC.

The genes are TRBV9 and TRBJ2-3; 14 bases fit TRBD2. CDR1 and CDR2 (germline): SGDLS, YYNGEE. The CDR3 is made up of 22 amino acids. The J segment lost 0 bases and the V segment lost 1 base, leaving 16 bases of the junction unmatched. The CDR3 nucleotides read TGTGCCAGCAGCGTACCCTCCTTGTCCGGGACTAGCGGGAGATCTAGCACAGATACGCAGTATTTT. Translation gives CASSVPSLSGTSGRSSTDTQYF.

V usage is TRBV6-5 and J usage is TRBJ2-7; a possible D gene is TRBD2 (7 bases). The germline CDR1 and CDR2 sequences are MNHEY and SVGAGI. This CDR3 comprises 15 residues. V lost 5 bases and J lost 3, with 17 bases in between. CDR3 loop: CASSSNGGQSYEQYF. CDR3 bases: TGTGCCAGCAGTAGTAACGGGGGGCAAAGCTACGAGCAGTACTTC.

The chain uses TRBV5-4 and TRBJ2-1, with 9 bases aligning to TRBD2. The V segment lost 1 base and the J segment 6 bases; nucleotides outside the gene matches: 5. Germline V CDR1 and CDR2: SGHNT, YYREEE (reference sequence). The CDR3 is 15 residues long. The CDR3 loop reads CASSLSWREGNEQFF. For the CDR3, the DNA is TGTGCCAGCAGCTTGTCCTGGCGGGAGGGCAATGAGCAGTTCTTC. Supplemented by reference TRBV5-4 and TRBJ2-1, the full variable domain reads ETGVTQSPTHLIKTRGQQVTLRCSSQSGHNTVSWYQQALGQGPQFIFQYYREEENGRGNFPPRFSGLQFPNYSSELNVNALELDDSALYLCASSLSWREGNEQFFGPGTRLTVL.

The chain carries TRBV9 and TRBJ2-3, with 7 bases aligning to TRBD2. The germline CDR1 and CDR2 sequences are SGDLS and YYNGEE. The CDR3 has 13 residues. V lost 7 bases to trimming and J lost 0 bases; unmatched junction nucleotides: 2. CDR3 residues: CASDSGSTDTQYF. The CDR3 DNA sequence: TGTGCCAGCGATAGCGGGAGCACAGATACGCAGTATTTT.

CDR3 residues: CASSPRGRDTEAFF. Here the CDR3 DNA reads TGTGCCAGCTCACCTCGGGGTCGAGACACTGAAGCTTTCTTT. The chain joins TRBV18 to TRBJ1-1; unclear D gene. The CDR3 length is 14 residues. V was trimmed by 3 bases and J by 3 bases, leaving 11 bases between them. CDR1 is KGHSH and CDR2 is LQKENI in the germline V gene.

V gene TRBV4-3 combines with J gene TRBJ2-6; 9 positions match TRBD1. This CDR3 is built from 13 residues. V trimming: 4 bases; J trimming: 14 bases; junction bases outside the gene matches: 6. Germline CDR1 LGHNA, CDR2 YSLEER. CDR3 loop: CASSRTGDPLLTF. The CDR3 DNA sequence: TGCGCCAGCAGCCGGACAGGGGATCCCCTCCTGACTTTC.

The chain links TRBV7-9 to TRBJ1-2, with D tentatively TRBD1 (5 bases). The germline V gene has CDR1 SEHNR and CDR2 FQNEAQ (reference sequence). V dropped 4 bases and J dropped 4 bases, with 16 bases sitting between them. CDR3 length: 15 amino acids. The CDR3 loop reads CASSSPAGFLYGYTF. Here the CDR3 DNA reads TGTGCCAGCAGCTCCCCGGCAGGGTTTCTCTATGGCTACACCTTC. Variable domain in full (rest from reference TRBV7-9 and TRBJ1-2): DTGVSQNPRHKITKRGQNVTFRCDPISEHNRLYWYRQTLGQGPEFLTYFQNEAQLEKSRLLSDRFSAERPKGSFSTLEIQRTEQGDSAMYLCASSSPAGFLYGYTFGSGTRLTVV.

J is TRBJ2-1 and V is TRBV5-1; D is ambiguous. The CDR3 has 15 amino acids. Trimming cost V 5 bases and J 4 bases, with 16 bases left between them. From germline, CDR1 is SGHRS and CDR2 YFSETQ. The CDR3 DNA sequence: TGCGCCAGCAGGGAGACCCCGACTGAATACAATGAGCAGTTCTTC. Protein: CASRETPTEYNEQFF.

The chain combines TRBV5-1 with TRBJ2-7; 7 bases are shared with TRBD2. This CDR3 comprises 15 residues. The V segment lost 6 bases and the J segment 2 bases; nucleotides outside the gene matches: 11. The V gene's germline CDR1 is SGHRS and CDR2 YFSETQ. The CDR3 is CASTPLTSQTYEQYF. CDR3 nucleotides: TGCGCCAGCACCCCCTTGACTAGCCAAACCTACGAGCAGTACTTC.

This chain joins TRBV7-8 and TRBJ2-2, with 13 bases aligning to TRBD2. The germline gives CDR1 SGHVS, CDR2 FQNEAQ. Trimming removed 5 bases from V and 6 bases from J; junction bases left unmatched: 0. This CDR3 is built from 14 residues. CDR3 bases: TGTGCCAGCAGCGGACTAGCGGGAGCCGGGGAGCTGTTTTTT. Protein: CASSGLAGAGELFF.

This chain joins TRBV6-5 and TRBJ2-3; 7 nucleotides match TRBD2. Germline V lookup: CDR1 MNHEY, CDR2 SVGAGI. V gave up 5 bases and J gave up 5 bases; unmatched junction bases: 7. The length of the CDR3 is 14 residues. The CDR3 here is CASSTSGKEDTQYF. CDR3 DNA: TGTGCCAGCAGTACAAGCGGGAAAGAAGATACGCAGTATTTT.

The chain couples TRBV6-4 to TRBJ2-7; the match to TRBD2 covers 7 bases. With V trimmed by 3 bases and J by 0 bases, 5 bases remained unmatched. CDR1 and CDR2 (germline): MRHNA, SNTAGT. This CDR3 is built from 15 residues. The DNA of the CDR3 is TGTGCCAGCAGTGAGGAAGCGGGACCCTCCTACGAGCAGTACTTC. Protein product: CASSEEAGPSYEQYF.

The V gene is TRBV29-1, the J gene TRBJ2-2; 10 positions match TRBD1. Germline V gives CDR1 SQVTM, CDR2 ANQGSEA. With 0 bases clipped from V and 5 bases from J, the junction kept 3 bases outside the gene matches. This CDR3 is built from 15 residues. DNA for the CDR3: TGCAGCGTTGAAGATGGGACAGGGGAGACCGGGGAGCTGTTTTTT. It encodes CSVEDGTGETGELFF.

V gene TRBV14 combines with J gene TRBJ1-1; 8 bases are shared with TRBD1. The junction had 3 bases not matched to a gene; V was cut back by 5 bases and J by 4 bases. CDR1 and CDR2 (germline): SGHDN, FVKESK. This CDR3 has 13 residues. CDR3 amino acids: CASSIDRGTEAFF. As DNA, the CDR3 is TGTGCCAGCAGCATTGACAGGGGCACTGAAGCTTTCTTT.

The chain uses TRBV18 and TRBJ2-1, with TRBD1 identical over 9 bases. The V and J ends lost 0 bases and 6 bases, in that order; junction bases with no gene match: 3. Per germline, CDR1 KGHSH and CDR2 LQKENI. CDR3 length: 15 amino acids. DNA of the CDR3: TGTGCCAGCTCACCACCGGGACAGGGAAGCAATGAGCAGTTCTTC. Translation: CASSPPGQGSNEQFF.

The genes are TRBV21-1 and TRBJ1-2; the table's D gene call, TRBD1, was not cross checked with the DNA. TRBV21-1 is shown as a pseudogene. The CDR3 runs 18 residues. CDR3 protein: CASSKARGTGVCGYGYTF. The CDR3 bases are TGTGCCAGCAGCAAAGCGCGGGGGACAGGGGTTTGTGGCTATGGCTACACCTTC.

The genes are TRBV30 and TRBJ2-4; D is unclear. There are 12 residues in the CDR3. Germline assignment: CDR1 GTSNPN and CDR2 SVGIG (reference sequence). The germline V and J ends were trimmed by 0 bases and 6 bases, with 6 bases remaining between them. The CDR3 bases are TGTGCCTGGAGTGTACTTGGAAACATTCAGTACTTC. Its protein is CAWSVLGNIQYF.

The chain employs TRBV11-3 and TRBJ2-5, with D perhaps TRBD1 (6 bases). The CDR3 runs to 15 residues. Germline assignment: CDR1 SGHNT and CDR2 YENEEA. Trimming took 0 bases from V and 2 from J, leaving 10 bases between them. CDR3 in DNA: TGTGCCAGCAGCTTAGATCTCGACAGGCAAGAGACCCAGTACTTC. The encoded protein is CASSLDLDRQETQYF.

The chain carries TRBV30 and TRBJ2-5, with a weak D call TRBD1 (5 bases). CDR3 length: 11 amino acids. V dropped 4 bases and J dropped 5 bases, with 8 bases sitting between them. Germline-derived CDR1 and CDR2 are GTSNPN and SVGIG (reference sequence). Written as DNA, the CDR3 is TGTGCCTGGAAGGGGTTCGAGACCCAGTACTTC. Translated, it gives CAWKGFETQYF.

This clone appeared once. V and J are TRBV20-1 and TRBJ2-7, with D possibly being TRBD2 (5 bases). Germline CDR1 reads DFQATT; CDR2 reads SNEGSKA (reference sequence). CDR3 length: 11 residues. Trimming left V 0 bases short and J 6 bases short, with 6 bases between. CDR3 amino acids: CSARDRGEQYF. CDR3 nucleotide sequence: TGCAGTGCTAGAGATCGGGGCGAGCAGTACTTC.

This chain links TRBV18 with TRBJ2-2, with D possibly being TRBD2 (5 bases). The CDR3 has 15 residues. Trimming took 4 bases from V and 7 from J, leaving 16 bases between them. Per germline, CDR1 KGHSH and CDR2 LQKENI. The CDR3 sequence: CASSLVASNLGELFF. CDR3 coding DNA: TGTGCCAGCTCACTCGTGGCTAGCAACCTCGGGGAGCTGTTTTTT.

The DNA for the CDR3 is TGTGCCAGCAGCCCCGGGACAGTCGACACCTTC. Protein: CASSPGTVDTF. The gene calls are TRBV9 and TRBJ1-2, with 7 bases aligning to TRBD1. The CDR3 is 11 residues long. Germline CDR1 and CDR2: SGDLS and YYNGEE. With 4 bases clipped from V and 12 bases from J, the junction kept 6 bases outside the gene matches.

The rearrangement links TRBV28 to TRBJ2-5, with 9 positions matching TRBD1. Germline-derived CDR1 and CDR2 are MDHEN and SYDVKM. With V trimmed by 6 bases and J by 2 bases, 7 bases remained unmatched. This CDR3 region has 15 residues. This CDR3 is CASRGQGREQETQYF. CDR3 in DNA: TGTGCCAGCAGGGGACAGGGTAGGGAGCAAGAGACCCAGTACTTC.

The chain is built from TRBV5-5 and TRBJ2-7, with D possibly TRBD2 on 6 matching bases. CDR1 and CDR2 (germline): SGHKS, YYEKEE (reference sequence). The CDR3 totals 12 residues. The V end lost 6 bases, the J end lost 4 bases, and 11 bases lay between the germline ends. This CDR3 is CASKGLSYEQYF. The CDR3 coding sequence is TGTGCCAGCAAGGGACTTTCTTACGAGCAGTACTTC.